This T cell receptor (beta chain) appears in the sequencing data of a study of blood T cell repertoires in COVID-19. Study-wide context: Acute and convalescent COVID-19 specimens originated in the United States, Italy and Spain. T cells, B-cell-depleted T cells, or PBMCs supplied cDNA or gDNA.

In germline, CDR1 is LNHDA, CDR2 SQIVND (reference sequence). Trimming left V 4 bases short and J 1 base short, with 10 bases between. The CDR3 is 14 residues long. As handled by the study authors: For nucleated cells, counts were estimated from reference gene primer amplification. Some clones are missing from TCRdb's copy, which holds only in-frame ones; the method was immunoSEQ multiplex PCR. The V and J calls and clone size were taken over from that table, and D and trimming were inferred from the DNA. Seen here are fewer than 100,000 clones, roughly 87% observed once, and the top ten hold 3.5% to 5.5%.

The chain carries TRBV19 and TRBJ1-1; D might be TRBD1 (6 bases). This sequence was found in a man in his 70s with acute or convalescent COVID-19. The sample taken for sequencing was peripheral blood. The CDR3: CASSKKDRNTEAFF. The DNA of the CDR3 is TGTGCCAGTAGTAAAAAGGACAGGAACACTGAAGCTTTCTTT.